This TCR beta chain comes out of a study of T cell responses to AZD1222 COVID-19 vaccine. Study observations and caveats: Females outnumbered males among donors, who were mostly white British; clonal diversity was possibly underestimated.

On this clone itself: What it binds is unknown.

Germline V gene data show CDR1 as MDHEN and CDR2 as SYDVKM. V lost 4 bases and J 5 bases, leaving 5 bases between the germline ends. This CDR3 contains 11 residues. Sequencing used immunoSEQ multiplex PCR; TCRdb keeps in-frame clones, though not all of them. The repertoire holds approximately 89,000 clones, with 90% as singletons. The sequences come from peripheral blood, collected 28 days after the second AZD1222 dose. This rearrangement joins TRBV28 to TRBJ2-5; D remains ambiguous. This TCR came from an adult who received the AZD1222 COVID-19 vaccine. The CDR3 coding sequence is TGTGCCAGCAGTTCGAGGGAGACCCAGTACTTC. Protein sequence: CASSSRETQYF.